This T cell receptor beta chain is from a study of blood T cell repertoires in COVID-19. Study-wide background: The United States, Italy and Spain supplied acute and convalescent COVID-19 samples. The analysed material was cDNA or gDNA that came from T cells, B-cell-depleted T cells, or PBMCs.

Original analysis: For nucleated cells, counts were estimated from reference gene primer amplification. Profiling relied on immunoSEQ multiplex PCR, and the TCRdb table lists in-frame clones only, not all of them. The V and J calls and clone size come from that table; D and trimming were worked out from the DNA. Here the sample spans approximately 350,000 clones, more than 70% being singletons. Germline CDR1 is KGHDR and CDR2 is SFDVKD. CDR3 length: 17 residues. Between the trimmed V and J ends, which lost 2 bases and 5 bases, there was a span of 20 bases. Patients in Seattle were enrolled during active infection, then followed longitudinally.

Sequenced input: peripheral blood. V and J are TRBV24-1 and TRBJ1-2, with TRBD1 as a possible D gene (5 bases). The clonotype was recovered from a woman aged 70-85 years with COVID-19, enrolled during active disease. CDR3 protein: CATSDSLTQGGLYGYTF. The CDR3 DNA reads TGTGCCACCAGTGATTCCCTCACCCAGGGTGGGCTTTATGGCTACACCTTC.